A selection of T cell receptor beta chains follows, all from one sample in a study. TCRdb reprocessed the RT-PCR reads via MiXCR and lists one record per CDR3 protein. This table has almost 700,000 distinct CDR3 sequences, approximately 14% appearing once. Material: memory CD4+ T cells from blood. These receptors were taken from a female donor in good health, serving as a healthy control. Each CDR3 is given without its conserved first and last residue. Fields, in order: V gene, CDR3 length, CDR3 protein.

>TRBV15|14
ATSRDSPHAGEIQY
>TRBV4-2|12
ASSQESGARGYT
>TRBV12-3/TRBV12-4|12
ASRPGHQNTEAF
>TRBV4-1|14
ASSPGRDERNQPQH
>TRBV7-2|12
ASSWGPIEGEQY
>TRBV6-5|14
ASRLFGGRGTDTQY
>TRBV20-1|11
SASWGSREPQH
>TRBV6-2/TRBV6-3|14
ASSYSYSTGGETQY
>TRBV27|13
ASRARTGGNTEAF
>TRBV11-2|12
ASQTTSGSSEQY
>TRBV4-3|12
ASSALGSTGELF
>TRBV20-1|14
SARVPNRVRSYEQY
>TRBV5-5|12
ASSIQGAVDGYT
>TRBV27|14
ASSYVSGTSYNEQF
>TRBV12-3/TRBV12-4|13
ASSFHGAGTDTQY
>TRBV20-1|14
SARGASGDLYNEQF
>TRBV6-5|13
ASTPAALSTDTQY
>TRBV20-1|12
SARVAGVTDTQY
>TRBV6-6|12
ASSYSRKGEKLF
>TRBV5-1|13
ASSLDNRVRSPLH
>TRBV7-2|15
ASSLAGVSTYNSPLH
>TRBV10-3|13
AISESSYSGNTIY
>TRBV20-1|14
SARRLAGDSTDTQY
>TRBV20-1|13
SATHGGTGANVLT
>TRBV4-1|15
ASSQSPGQGESGELF
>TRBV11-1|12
ASSLVFGNNEQF
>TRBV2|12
ASSVDRVLSEQY
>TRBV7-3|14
ASSATGTMVNTEAF
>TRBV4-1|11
ASSQDRSNIQY
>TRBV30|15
AWSGTSDARPAYEQY
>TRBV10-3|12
AINLSPLGDEQY
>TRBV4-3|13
ASSQARWAAYGYT
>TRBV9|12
ASSKTGPSTEAF
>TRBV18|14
ASSQGTGLLSYEQY
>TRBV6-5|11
ASSSPTRETQY
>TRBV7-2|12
ASSVAGRSYEQY
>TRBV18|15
ASSPSGTGGRNTEAF
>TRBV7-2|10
ASSLGAGEAF
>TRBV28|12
ASRLEQGNQPQL